This T cell receptor beta chain was found in a study of shared clonotypes between healthy human individuals. CD45RO-negative cells were positively selected for CCR7, leaving out terminally differentiated effector memory CD45RA+ cells. Every one of the donors was a Caucasian adult that lived in Nashville, Tennessee. Trimming took off 7 bases at V and 3 bases at J, with 4 bases between the two ends. The CDR3 has 11 amino acids. Germline V lookup: CDR1 MGHDK, CDR2 SYGVNS. Generated by immunoSEQ multiplex PCR, the TCRdb table keeps only in-frame clones and is missing some. The sample has about 2.2 million clones; under 95% are singletons.

The sequence was obtained from a man younger than 35 in good health. Some clones in this sample may be carry-over from other donors' samples. The rearrangement joins TRBV25-1 to TRBJ1-3; unclear D gene. Sequenced sample: naive CD8+ T cells from PBMCs. CDR3 sequence (DNA): TGTGCCAGCATTAATGGAAACACCATATATTTT. Translating gives CASINGNTIYF.